The rows below give T cell receptor beta chains drawn from one sample of a study of cytomegalovirus exposure and HLA in healthy donors. The data were produced by immunoSEQ multiplex PCR, yet TCRdb's version contains in-frame clones alone and is incomplete. The sample contains about 120,000 clones, 65% to 80% of which appear only once. Sequenced material: PBMCs. These receptors came from a man in his late teens or twenties in good health and CMV-seropositive. Each CDR3 is given with its conserved first and last residue. D genes are given only for firm matches. Part of the rows lack a size; the others show once, few, many or a class for expanded clones.

d_gene	j_gene	v_gene	abundance	CDR3aa	CDR3nt
TRBD2	TRBJ2-4	TRBV30	-	CAWCPSTSGTSKNSQYF	TGTGCCTGGTGTCCTTCGACTAGCGGGACTTCCAAAAACAGTCAGTACTTC
-	TRBJ1-5	TRBV19	few	CASSTTSLTGFNQPQHF	TGTGCCAGTAGTACAACATCCCTGACAGGCTTTAATCAGCCCCAGCATTTT
TRBD1	TRBJ1-1	TRBV27	-	CASSLKGQGLGGAEAFF	TGTGCCAGCAGTTTAAAGGGACAGGGATTGGGTGGCGCTGAAGCTTTCTTT
-	TRBJ2-7	TRBV5-6	-	CASSFWPVYEQYF	TGTGCCAGCAGCTTTTGGCCAGTCTACGAGCAGTACTTC
TRBD1	TRBJ1-4	TRBV13	few	CASSFARDRAGSEKLFF	TGTGCCAGCAGCTTCGCACGAGACAGGGCGGGGAGTGAAAAACTGTTTTTT
TRBD1	TRBJ2-1	TRBV7-2	-	CASRNKGGDRYNEQFF	TGTGCCAGCAGAAATAAAGGGGGCGATCGATACAATGAGCAGTTCTTC
-	TRBJ2-1	TRBV5-1	-	CASSTQAFSSYNEQFF	TGCGCCAGCAGCACTCAAGCGTTTAGCTCCTACAATGAGCAGTTCTTC
TRBD1	TRBJ1-2	TRBV6-1	once	CASRRTGGNGYTF	TGTGCCAGCAGGCGGACAGGGGGCAATGGCTACACCTTC
-	TRBJ2-2	TRBV6-6	-	CASSDRPGDTGELFF	TGTGCCAGCAGTGATCGTCCAGGGGACACCGGGGAGCTGTTTTTT
TRBD1	TRBJ2-7	TRBV27	-	CASSPGTGRREQYF	TGTGCCAGCAGTCCCGGGACAGGGAGGAGGGAGCAGTACTTC
TRBD1	TRBJ1-2	TRBV2	-	CASQGQGAQGYTF	TGTGCCAGCCAGGGACAGGGGGCTCAGGGCTACACCTTC
-	TRBJ1-3	TRBV6-5	once	CASSYRSGNTIYF	TGTGCCAGCAGTTACCGCTCTGGAAACACCATATATTTT
-	TRBJ1-5	TRBV7-2	-	CASSLRVSNQPQHF	TGTGCCAGCAGCCTGAGGGTGAGCAATCAGCCCCAGCATTTT
TRBD1	TRBJ1-6	TRBV28	-	CASSLGTGGNSPLHF	TGTGCCAGCAGTTTAGGGACAGGGGGTAATTCACCCCTCCACTTT